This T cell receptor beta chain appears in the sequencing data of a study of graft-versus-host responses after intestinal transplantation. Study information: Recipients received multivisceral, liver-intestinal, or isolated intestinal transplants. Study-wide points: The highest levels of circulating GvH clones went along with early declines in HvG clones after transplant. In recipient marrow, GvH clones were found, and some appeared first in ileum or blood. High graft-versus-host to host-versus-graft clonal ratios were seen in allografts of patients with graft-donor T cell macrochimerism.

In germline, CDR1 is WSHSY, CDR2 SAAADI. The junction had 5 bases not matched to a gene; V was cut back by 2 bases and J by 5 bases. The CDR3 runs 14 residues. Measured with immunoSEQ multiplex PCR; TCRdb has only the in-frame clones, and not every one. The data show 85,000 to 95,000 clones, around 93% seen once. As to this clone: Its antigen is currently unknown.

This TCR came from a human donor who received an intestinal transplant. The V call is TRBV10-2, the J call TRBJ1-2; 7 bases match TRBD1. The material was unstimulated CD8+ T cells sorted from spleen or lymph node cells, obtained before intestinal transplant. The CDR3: CASSERTGRYGYTF. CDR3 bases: TGCGCCAGCAGTGAGAGGACAGGTCGTTATGGCTACACCTTC.